This T cell receptor beta chain is from a study of PD-L1 blockade in urothelial cancer. Across the study: Anywhere from 0 to 3 prior chemotherapy regimens had been received by patients. Researchers looked at the blood 3 weeks (second dose) and 6 weeks after treatment began.

Synthetic TCR analog templates were spiked into each PCR. Repertoires were generated with immunoSEQ multiplex PCR, while TCRdb's copy carries only in-frame clones and drops some. This table has 23,000 or so clones, roughly 84% appearing once. The time point here: peripheral blood 6 weeks after treatment start. Patient disease was locally advanced or metastatic urothelial carcinoma. The trim removed 5 bases at V and 3 bases at J, leaving 6 bases unmatched. CDR1 is MGHRA, CDR2 YSYEKL, per germline. The CDR3 has 16 amino acids. The sample in question was PBMCs, obtained around atezolizumab (anti-PD-L1) treatment. The TCR sequence derives from a man aged 70-80 years with urothelial cancer. V and J are TRBV4-1 and TRBJ1-3, with 11 positions matching TRBD1. CDR3 in DNA: TGCGCCAGCAGCAAAGGACAGGGGGCTGTTGGAAACACCATATATTTT. It is translated as CASSKGQGAVGNTIYF.